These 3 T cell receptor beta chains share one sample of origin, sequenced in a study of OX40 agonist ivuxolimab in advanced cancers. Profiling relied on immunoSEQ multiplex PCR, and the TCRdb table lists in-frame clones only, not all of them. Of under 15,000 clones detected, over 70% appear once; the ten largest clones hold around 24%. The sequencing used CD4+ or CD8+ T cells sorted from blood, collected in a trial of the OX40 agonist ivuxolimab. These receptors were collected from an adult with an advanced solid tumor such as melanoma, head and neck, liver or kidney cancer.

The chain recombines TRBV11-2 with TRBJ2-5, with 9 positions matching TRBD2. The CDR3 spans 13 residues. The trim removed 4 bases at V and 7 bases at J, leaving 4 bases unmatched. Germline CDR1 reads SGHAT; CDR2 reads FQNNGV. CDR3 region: CASSSELAGTQYF. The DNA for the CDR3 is TGTGCCAGCAGCTCGGAACTAGCGGGGACCCAGTACTTC. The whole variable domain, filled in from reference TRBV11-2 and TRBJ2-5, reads EAGVAQSPRYKIIEKRQSVAFWCNPISGHATLYWYQQILGQGPKLLIQFQNNGVVDDSQLPKDRFSAERLKGVDSTLKIQPAKLEDSAVYLCASSSELAGTQYFGPGTRLLVL.

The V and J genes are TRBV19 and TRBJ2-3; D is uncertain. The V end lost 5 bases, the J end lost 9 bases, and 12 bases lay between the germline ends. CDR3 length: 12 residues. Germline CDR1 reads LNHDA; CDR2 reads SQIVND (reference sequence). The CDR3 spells CASSPDVLTQYF. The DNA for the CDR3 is TGTGCCAGTAGTCCGGACGTCTTGACGCAGTATTTT.

CDR3: CASSLPPLRGVETQYF. The DNA for the CDR3 is TGTGCCAGCAGTTTACCCCCCTTGCGGGGGGTAGAGACCCAGTACTTC. The chain uses TRBV27 and TRBJ2-5, with 8 bases aligning to TRBD2. Looked up from germline, CDR1 is MNHEY and CDR2 is SMNVEV (reference sequence). With V trimmed by 2 bases and J by 4 bases, 9 bases remained unmatched. The CDR3 is 16 amino acids.